These T cell receptor beta chains were read from a single sample in a study of blood T cells in healthy people across ages. TCRdb independently ran MiXCR on the 5' RACE reads; one entry per CDR3 protein. The repertoire holds about 900,000 distinct CDR3 sequences, with 40% to 60% as singletons. The sequenced sample was blood. Receptors originate from a man aged 25-45 years in good health. Both conserved end residues are part of each CDR3. D genes are given only for firm matches. Clone size, where shown, is once, few, many, or a class for clones that have expanded.

length	V	J	D	size	DNA	CDR3
17	TRBV27	TRBJ2-3	TRBD1	few	TGTGCCAGCAGTTCGGGACAGGGTCAAGTTCCGGTTAATACGCAGTATTTT	CASSSGQGQVPVNTQYF
14	TRBV7-8	TRBJ1-5	.	many	TGTGCCAGCAGCTTGGCCTCCCACAATCAGCCCCAGCATTTT	CASSLASHNQPQHF
14	TRBV6-1	TRBJ2-5	.	few	TGTGCCAGCAGGGGGGACATGGGCAAAGAGACCCAGTACTTC	CASRGDMGKETQYF
15	TRBV19	TRBJ1-6	TRBD1	.	TGTGCCAGTAGTGCCGGGACAGGGCGGAATTCACCCCTCCACTTT	CASSAGTGRNSPLHF
13	TRBV2	TRBJ2-7	.	many	TGTGCCAGCAGGTTCGACGGAACCTACGAGCAGTACTTC	CASRFDGTYEQYF
14	TRBV12-3/TRBV12-4	TRBJ1-5	.	.	TGCGCCAGCAGCCCTGGACAGATCAATCAGCCCCAGCATTTT	CASSPGQINQPQHF
18	TRBV6-2/TRBV6-3	TRBJ2-3	TRBD2	.	TGTGCCAGCAGCTGGAGCCTTCTAGCGGACTCTAGCACAGATACGCAGTATTTT	CASSWSLLADSSTDTQYF
15	TRBV20-1	TRBJ2-3	TRBD2	once	TGCAGTGCAAGACTAGCGGGGACTAGCACAGATACGCAGTATTTT	CSARLAGTSTDTQYF
14	TRBV4-1	TRBJ1-1	TRBD1	.	TGCGCCAGCAGTCATTGGACAGGGGACACTGAAGCTTTCTTT	CASSHWTGDTEAFF
15	TRBV20-1	TRBJ1-2	.	.	TGCAGTGCTAGAGATGAAGTAGGGTCAGGCTATGGCTACACCTTC	CSARDEVGSGYGYTF
14	TRBV11-2	TRBJ2-3	TRBD1	many	TGTGCCAGCGGCAAGGGACAGGGGGAAGATACGCAGTATTTT	CASGKGQGEDTQYF
14	TRBV21-1	TRBJ2-7	.	.	TGTGCCAGCAGCACCGGGACTCAATACTACGAGCAGTACTTC	CASSTGTQYYEQYF
11	TRBV29-1	TRBJ1-2	.	many	TGCAGCGTTGGTAACAGGGATGGCTACACCTTC	CSVGNRDGYTF
15	TRBV3-1	TRBJ1-2	.	.	TGTGCCAGCAGCCAAGTACCGGCCCCTAACTATGGCTACACCTTC	CASSQVPAPNYGYTF
10	TRBV29-1	TRBJ2-3	.	.	TGCAGCGGTGACACAGATACGCAGTATTTT	CSGDTDTQYF
13	TRBV20-1	TRBJ2-7	TRBD2	.	TGCAGTGCACCGACTAGCGGGGGCCTCGAGCAGTACTTC	CSAPTSGGLEQYF
16	TRBV4-2	TRBJ2-3	TRBD2	few	TGTGCCAGCAGCCAAGATTGGCTAGCGGGGACAGATACGCAGTATTTT	CASSQDWLAGTDTQYF
13	TRBV2	TRBJ2-7	.	.	TGTGCCGGCAGTGTAGGACTACACTACGAGCAGTACTTC	CAGSVGLHYEQYF
19	TRBV6-1	TRBJ2-1	TRBD2	few	TGTGCCAGCAGTGAAGCGGTGCTAGCGGGGGGCCTCCTTTACAATGAGCAGTTCTTC	CASSEAVLAGGLLYNEQFF
11	TRBV3-1	TRBJ2-5	.	few	TGTGCCAGCACGAATCTCGAGACCCAGTACTTC	CASTNLETQYF
15	TRBV6-5	TRBJ2-7	.	.	TGTGCCAGCAGTTACGGCAAAGGGGTTTCCTACGAGCAGTACTTC	CASSYGKGVSYEQYF
16	TRBV29-1	TRBJ2-2	TRBD2	few	TGCAGCGTTGAAGATCTGAGCGGGGCGAACACCGGGGAGCTGTTTTTT	CSVEDLSGANTGELFF
16	TRBV18	TRBJ2-3	TRBD1	.	TGTGCCAGCTCATCTCCGGGACAGGGGGCTGCAGATATGCAGTATTTT	CASSSPGQGAADMQYF
17	TRBV10-3	TRBJ1-2	TRBD1	.	TGTGCCATCAGTGAGCCGACCCTTGGGACAGGGAACTATGGCTACACCTTC	CAISEPTLGTGNYGYTF
16	TRBV10-3	TRBJ2-7	.	few	TGTGCCATCAGTGTCACCAGGGTCGAGAGCTCCTACGAGCAGTACTTC	CAISVTRVESSYEQYF
13	TRBV6-2/TRBV6-3	TRBJ2-7	.	.	TGTGCCAGCAGTATCGACCCAGCGGGCGAGCAGTACTTC	CASSIDPAGEQYF
17	TRBV4-2	TRBJ2-3	.	few	TGTGCCAGCAGCCAAGGAAGCGTTAGTGGGATCACAGATACGCAGTATTTT	CASSQGSVSGITDTQYF
18	TRBV27	TRBJ1-5	TRBD1	.	TGTGCCAGCAGTGAGAGACGTTCGGGACAGGGGACTAATCAGCCCCAGCATTTT	CASSERRSGQGTNQPQHF
12	TRBV9	TRBJ2-3	.	.	TGTGCCAGCAGCGTAGGATCGAATACGCAGTATTTT	CASSVGSNTQYF
16	TRBV9	TRBJ2-1	.	.	TGTGCCTGCAGCGGACTCACAGGGTTTGGCTACAATGAGCAGTTCTTC	CACSGLTGFGYNEQFF
11	TRBV2	TRBJ1-2	.	few	TGTGCCAGCACAGCAGGGGACGGCTACACCTTC	CASTAGDGYTF